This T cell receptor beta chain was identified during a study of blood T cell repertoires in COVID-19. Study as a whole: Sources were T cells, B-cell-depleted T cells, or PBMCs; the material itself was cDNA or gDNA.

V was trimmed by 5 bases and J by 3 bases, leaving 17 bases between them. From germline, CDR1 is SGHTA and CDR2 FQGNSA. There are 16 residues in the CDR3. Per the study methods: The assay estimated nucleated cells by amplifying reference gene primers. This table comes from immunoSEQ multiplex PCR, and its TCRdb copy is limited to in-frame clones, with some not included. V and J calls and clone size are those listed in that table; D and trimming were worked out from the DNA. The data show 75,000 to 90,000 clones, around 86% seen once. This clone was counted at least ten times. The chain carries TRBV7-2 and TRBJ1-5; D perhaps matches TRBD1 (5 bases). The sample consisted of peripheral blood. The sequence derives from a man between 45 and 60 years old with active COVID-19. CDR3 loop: CASSDSTASFNQPQHF. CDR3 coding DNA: TGTGCCAGCAGCGACTCGACAGCGTCCTTCAATCAGCCCCAGCATTTT. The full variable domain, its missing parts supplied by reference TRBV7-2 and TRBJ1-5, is GAGVSQSPSNKVTEKGKDVELRCDPISGHTALYWYRQSLGQGLEFLIYFQGNSAPDKSGLPSDRFSAERTGGSVSTLTIQRTQQEDSAVYLCASSDSTASFNQPQHFGDGTRLSIL.